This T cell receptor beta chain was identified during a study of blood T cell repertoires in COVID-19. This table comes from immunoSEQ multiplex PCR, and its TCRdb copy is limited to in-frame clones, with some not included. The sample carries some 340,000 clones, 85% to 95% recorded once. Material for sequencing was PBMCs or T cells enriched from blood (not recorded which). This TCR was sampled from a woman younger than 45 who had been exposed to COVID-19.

The CDR3 nucleotides read TGTGCCACCAGCAAAGGACAGGGAGATGGCTACACCTTC. This encodes CATSKGQGDGYTF. The rearrangement uses TRBV15 and TRBJ1-2; 8 positions agree with TRBD1. This CDR3 spans 13 amino acids. The germline V gene has CDR1 LNHNV and CDR2 YYDKDF (reference sequence). Losses at the gene ends were 4 bases for V and 6 bases for J; bases not matched to a gene: 4.